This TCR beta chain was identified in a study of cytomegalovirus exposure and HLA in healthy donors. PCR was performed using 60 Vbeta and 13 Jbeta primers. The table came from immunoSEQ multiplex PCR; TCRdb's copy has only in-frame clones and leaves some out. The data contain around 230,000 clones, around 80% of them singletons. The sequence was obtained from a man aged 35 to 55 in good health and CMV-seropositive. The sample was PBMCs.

CDR3 loop: CSVAGGYGYTF. DNA of the CDR3: TGCAGCGTGGCAGGGGGCTATGGCTACACCTTC. V is TRBV29-1 and J is TRBJ1-2; 7 bases fit TRBD1. V shed 6 bases and J 4 bases; nucleotides not matched to a gene: 2. The CDR3 spans 11 residues. Germline CDR1 reads SQVTM; CDR2 reads ANQGSEA.